These 2 T cell receptor beta chains came from one sample sequenced in a study of T cell repertoires in cytomegalovirus infection. TCRdb ran MiXCR on the reads and lists one entry per CDR3 protein. Among fewer than 950,000 distinct CDR3 sequences listed, about 33% were seen once. Antigens of these TCRs are unknown. Sequencing was performed on cultured CD8+ T cells from PBMCs, taken from culture after CMV antigen stimulation. The receptors come from a human donor in good health (CMV status not recorded). Some clones in this sample may be carry-over from other donors' samples.

This CDR3 reads CASSYTFGTGGPTGELFF. The CDR3 bases are TGTGCCAGCAGCTACACGTTCGGGACAGGGGGCCCCACCGGGGAGCTGTTTTTT. V is TRBV7-9 and J is TRBJ2-2; 12 positions agree with TRBD1. The V segment lost 4 bases and the J segment 4 bases; nucleotides outside the gene matches: 10. This CDR3 spans 18 amino acids. Germline loops: CDR1 SEHNR, CDR2 FQNEAQ (reference sequence).

A note on this clonotype: This may come from a read error, since a much larger clone is one base off. J is TRBJ1-4 and V is TRBV7-2; 7 bases line up with TRBD1. Trimming at V came to 5 bases and at J to 8 bases, leaving 14 bases not matched to a gene. CDR3 size: 16 residues. Germline lookup yields CDR1 SGHTA and CDR2 FQGNSA. The CDR3 sequence is CASSPQEGAIGEKLFF. CDR3 nucleotides: TGTGCCAGCAGCCCTCAGGAGGGGGCTATAGGAGAAAAACTGTTTTTT.